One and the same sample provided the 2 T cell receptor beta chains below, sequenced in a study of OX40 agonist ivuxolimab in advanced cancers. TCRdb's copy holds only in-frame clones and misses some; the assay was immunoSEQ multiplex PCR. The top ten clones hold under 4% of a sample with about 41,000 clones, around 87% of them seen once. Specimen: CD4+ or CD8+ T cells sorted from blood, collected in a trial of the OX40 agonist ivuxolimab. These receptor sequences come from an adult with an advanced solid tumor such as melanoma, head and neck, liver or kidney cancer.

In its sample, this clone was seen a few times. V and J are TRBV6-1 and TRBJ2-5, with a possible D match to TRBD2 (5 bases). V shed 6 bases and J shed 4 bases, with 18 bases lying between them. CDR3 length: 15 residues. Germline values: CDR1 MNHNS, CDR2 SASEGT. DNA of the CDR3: TGTGCCAGCAGACTGATACTAGAACCCCGAGAGACCCAGTACTTC. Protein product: CASRLILEPRETQYF.

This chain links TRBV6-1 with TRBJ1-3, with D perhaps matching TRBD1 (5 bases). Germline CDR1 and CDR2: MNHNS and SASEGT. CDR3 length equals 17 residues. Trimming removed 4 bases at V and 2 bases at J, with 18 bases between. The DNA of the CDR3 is TGTGCCAGCAGTGGGAGCCCAGGGTCCTTAACTGGAAACACCATATATTTT. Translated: CASSGSPGSLTGNTIYF.